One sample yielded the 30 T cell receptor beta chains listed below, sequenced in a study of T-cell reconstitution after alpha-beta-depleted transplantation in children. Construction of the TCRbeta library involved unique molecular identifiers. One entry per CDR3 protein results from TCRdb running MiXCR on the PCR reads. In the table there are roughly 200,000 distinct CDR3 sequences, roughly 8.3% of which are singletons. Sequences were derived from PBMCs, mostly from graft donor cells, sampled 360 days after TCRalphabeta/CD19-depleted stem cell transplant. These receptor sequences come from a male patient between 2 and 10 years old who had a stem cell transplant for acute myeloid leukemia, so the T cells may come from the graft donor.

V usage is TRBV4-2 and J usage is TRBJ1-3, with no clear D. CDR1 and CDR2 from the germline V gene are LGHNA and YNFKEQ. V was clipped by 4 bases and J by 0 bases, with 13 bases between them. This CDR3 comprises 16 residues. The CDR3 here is CASSPGLLASGNTIYF. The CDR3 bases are TGTGCCAGCAGCCCCGGACTTCTCGCCTCTGGAAACACCATATATTTT.

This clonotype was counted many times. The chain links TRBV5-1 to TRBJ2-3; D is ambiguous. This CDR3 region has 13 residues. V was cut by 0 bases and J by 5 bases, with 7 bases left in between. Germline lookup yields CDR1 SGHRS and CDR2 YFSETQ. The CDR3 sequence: CASSLATRDTQYF. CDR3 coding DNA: TGCGCCAGCAGCTTGGCGACAAGAGATACGCAGTATTTT.

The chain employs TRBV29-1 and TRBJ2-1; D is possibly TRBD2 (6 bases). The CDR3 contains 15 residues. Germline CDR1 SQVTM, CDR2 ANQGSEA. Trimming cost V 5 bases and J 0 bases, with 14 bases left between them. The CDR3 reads CSVPRRGSSYNEQFF. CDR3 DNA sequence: TGCAGCGTTCCACGACGGGGGAGCTCCTACAATGAGCAGTTCTTC.

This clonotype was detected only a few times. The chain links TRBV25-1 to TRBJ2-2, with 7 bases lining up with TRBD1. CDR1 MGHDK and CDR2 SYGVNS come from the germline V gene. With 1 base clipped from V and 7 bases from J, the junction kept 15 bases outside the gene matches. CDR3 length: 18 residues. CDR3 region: CASSEFPKRDRQDGELFF. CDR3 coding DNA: TGTGCCAGCAGTGAATTCCCAAAAAGGGACAGACAAGACGGGGAGCTGTTTTTT.

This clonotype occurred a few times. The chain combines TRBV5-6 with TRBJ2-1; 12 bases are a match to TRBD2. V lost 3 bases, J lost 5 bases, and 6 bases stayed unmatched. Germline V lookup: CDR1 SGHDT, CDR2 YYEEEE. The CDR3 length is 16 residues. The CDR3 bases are TGTGCCAGCAGCTGGTTAAGACTAGCGGGAGACAATGAGCAGTTCTTC. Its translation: CASSWLRLAGDNEQFF.

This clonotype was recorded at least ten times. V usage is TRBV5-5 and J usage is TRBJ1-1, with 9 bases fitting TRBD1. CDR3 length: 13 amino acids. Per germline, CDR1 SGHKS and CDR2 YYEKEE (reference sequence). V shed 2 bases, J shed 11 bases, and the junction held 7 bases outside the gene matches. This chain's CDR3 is CASSFGDRATAFF. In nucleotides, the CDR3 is TGTGCCAGCAGCTTCGGGGACAGGGCTACGGCTTTCTTT. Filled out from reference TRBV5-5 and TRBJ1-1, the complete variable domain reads DAGVTQSPTHLIKTRGQQVTLRCSPISGHKSVSWYQQVLGQGPQFIFQYYEKEERGRGNFPDRFSARQFPNYSSELNVNALLLGDSALYLCASSFGDRATAFFGQGTRLTVV.

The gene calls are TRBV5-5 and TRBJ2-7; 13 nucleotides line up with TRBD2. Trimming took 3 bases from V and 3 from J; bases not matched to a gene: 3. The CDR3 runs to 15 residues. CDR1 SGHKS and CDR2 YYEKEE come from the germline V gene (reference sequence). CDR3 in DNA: TGTGCCAGCAGCTATGGACTAGCGGGAGACTACGAGCAGTACTTC. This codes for CASSYGLAGDYEQYF.

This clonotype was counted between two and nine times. CDR3 coding DNA: TGTGCCAGCAGTCCAGGGGTCGGGGATGAAAAACTGTTTTTT. This encodes CASSPGVGDEKLFF. J is TRBJ1-4 and V is TRBV6-5; the D gene is possibly TRBD1 (6 bases). The CDR3 loop spans 14 amino acids. CDR1 and CDR2 (germline): MNHEY, SVGAGI. V was trimmed by 5 bases and J by 6 bases, leaving 13 bases between them.

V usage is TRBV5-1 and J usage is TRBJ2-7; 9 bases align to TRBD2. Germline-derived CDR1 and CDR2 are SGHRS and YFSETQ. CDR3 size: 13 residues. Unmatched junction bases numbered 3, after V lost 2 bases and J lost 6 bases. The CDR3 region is CASSFGLALEQYF. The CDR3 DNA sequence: TGCGCCAGCAGCTTTGGACTAGCGCTCGAGCAGTACTTC.

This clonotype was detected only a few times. The CDR3 nucleotides read TGTGCCAGCAGTCCGGAGTTCCCAGAGACCCAGTACTTC. It codes for CASSPEFPETQYF. The chain uses TRBV12-3 or TRBV12-4 and TRBJ2-5; D gene ambiguous. This CDR3 comprises 13 residues. Trimming shortened V by 5 bases and J by 4 bases, and 11 bases separated the two germline ends.

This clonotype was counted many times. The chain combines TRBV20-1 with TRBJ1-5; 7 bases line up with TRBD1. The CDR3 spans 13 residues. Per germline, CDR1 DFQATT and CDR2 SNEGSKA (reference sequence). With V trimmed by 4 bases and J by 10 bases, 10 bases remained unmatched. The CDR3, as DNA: TGCAGTGCTAAAGACAGGGAGGTCATCCCCCAGCATTTT. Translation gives CSAKDREVIPQHF.

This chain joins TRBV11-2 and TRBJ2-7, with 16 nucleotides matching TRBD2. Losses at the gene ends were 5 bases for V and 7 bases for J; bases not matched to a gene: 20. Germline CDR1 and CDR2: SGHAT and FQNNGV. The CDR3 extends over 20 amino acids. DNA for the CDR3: TGTGCCAGCAGCCCCCAGGGACTAGCGGGAGGGCTTGGGGAGTTTTGGGAGCAGTACTTC. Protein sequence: CASSPQGLAGGLGEFWEQYF.

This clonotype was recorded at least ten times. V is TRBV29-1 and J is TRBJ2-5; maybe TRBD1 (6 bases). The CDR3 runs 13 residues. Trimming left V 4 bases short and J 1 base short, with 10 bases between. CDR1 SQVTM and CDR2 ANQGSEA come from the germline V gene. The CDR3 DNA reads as TGCAGCGTTGGCTGGGGGCTCCAAGAGACCCAGTACTTC. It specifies CSVGWGLQETQYF.

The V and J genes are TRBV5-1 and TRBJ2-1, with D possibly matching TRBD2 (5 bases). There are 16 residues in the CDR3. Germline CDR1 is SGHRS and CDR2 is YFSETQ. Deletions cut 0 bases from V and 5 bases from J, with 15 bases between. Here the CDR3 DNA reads TGCGCCAGCAGCTTGGGGGTACTAGTTCTGCACAATGAGCAGTTCTTC. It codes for CASSLGVLVLHNEQFF.

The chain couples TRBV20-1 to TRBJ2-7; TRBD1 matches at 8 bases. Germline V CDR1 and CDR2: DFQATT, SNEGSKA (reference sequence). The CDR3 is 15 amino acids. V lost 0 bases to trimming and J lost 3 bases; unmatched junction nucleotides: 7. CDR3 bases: TGCAGTGCTAGAGATAGTCGACAGGGGTTCTACGAGCAGTACTTC. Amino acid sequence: CSARDSRQGFYEQYF.

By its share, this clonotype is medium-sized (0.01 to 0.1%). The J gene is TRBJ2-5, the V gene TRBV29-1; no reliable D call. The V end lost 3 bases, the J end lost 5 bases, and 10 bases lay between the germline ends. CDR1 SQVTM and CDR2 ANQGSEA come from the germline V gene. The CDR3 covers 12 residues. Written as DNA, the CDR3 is TGCAGCGTTGACAGGTTTCAGGAGACCCAGTACTTC. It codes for CSVDRFQETQYF.

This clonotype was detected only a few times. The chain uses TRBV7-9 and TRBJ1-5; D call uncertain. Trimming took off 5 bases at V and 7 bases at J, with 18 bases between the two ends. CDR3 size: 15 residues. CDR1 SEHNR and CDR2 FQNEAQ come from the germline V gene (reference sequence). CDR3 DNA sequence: TGTGCCAGCAGCAACACGGGCAGCCTTAGCCAGCCCCAGCATTTT. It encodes CASSNTGSLSQPQHF.

CDR3 region: CASSLEGGSYEQYV. In DNA form, the CDR3 reads TGCGCCAGCAGCTTGGAGGGGGGATCCTACGAGCAGTACGTC. V and J are TRBV5-1 and TRBJ2-7; D could derive from TRBD1 or TRBD2 (6 bases each). The CDR3 spans 14 residues. CDR1 and CDR2 from the germline V gene are SGHRS and YFSETQ. Between the trimmed V and J ends, which lost 0 bases and 1 base, there was a span of 8 bases.

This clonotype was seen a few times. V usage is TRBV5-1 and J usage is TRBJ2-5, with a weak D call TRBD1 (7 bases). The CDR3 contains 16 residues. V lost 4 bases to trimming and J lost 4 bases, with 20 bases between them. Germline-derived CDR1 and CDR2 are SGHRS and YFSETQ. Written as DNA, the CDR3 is TGCGCCAGCAGCCCTGCACCGGGGACAGCGGGAGAGACCCAGTACTTC. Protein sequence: CASSPAPGTAGETQYF.

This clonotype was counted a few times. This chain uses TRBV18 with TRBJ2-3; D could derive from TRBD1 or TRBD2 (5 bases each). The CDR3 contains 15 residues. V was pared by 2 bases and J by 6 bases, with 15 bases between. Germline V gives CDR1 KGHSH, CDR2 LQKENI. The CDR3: CASSPRGPGPDTQYF. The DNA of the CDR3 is TGTGCCAGCTCACCAAGAGGACCGGGGCCGGATACGCAGTATTTT.

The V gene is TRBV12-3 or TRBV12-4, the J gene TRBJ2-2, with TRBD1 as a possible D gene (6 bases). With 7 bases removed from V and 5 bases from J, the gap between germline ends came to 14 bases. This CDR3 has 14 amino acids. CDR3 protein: CASTSGVRTGELFF. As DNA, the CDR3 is TGTGCCAGCACCTCAGGGGTTCGGACCGGGGAGCTGTTTTTT.

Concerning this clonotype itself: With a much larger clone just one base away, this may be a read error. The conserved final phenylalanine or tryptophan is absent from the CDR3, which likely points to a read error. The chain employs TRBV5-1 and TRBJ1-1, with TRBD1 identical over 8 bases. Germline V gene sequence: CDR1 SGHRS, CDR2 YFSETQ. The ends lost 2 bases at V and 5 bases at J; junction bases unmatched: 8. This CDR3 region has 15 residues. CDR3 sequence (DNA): TGCGCCAGCAGCTTACCCCACAGGGGGGGAACTGAAGCTTTCTGT. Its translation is CASSLPHRGGTEAFC.

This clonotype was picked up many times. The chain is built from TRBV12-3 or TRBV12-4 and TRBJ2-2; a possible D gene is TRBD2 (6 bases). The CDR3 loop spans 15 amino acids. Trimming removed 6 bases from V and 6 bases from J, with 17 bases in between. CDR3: CASRTGLWGPGELFF. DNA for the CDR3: TGTGCCAGCAGGACGGGACTCTGGGGTCCCGGGGAGCTGTTTTTT.

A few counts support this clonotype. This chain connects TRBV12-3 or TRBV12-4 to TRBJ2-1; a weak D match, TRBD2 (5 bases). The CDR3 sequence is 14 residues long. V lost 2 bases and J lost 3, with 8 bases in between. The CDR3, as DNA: TGTGCCAGCAGTTTAACACGGGGCTACAATGAGCAGTTCTTC. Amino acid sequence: CASSLTRGYNEQFF.

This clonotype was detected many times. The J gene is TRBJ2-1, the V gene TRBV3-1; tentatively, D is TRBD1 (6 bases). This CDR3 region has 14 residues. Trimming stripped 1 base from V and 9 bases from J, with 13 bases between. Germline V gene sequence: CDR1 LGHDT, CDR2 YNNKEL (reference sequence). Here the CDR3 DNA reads TGTGCCAGCAGCCAAGTTACAGGGATGGGTGAGCAGTTCTTC. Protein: CASSQVTGMGEQFF.

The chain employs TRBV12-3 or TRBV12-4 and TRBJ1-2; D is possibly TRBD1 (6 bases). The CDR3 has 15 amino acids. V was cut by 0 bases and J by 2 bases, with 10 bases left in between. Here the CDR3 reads CASSLAHTGNYGYTF. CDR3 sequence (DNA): TGTGCCAGCAGTTTAGCGCATACAGGGAACTATGGCTACACCTTC.

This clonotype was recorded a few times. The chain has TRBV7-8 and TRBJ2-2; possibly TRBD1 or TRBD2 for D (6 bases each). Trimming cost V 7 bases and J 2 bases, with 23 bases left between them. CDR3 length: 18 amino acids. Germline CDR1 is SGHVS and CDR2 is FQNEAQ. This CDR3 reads CASTYDMRGVDNTGELFF. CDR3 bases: TGTGCCAGCACCTACGACATGAGGGGGGTAGATAACACCGGGGAGCTGTTTTTT.

The CDR3 sequence: CASRPTGNIAFF. CDR3 in DNA: TGTGCCAGCAGACCGACAGGGAATATAGCTTTCTTT. The genes are TRBV12-3 or TRBV12-4 and TRBJ1-1, with 7 bases aligning to TRBD1. The CDR3 runs 12 residues. V shed 6 bases and J 10 bases; nucleotides not matched to a gene: 8.

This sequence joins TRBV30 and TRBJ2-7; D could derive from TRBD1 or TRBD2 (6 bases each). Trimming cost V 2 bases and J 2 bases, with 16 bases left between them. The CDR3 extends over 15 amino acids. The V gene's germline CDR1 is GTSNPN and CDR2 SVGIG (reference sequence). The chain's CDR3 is CAWSRWEDRAYEQYF. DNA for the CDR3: TGTGCCTGGAGTAGGTGGGAGGACAGAGCCTACGAGCAGTACTTC.

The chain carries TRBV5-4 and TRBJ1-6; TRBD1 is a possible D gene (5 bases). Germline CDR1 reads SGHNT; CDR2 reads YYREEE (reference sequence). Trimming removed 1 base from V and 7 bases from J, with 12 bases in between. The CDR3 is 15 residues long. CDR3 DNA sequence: TGTGCCAGCAGCTTGTTCCGACAGAGCAATTCACCCCTCCACTTT. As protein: CASSLFRQSNSPLHF.